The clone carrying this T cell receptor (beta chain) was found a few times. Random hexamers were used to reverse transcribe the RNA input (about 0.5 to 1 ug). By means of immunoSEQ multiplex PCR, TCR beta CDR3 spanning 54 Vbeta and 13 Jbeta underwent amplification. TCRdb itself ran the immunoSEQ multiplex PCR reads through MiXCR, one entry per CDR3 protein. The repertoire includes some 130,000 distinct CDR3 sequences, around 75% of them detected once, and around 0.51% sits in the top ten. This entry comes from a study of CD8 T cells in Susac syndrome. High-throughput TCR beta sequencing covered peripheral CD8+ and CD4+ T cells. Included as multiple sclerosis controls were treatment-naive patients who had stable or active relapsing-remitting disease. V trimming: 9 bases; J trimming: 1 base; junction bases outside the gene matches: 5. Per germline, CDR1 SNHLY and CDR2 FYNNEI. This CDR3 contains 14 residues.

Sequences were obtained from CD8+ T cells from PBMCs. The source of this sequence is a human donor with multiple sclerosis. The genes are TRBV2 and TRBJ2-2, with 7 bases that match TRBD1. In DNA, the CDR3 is TGTGCCAGTTCGGGACAGAAGAACACCGGGGAGCTGTTTTTT. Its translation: CASSGQKNTGELFF.